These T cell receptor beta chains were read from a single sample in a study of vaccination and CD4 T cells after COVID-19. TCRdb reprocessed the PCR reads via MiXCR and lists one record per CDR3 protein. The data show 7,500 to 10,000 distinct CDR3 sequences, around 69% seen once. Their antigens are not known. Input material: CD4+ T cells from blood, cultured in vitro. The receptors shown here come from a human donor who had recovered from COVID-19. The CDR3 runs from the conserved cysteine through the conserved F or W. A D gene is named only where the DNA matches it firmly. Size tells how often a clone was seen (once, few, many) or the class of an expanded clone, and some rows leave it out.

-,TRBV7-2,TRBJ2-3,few,TGTGCCAGCAGCTCCACAGATACGCAGTATTTT,CASSSTDTQYF
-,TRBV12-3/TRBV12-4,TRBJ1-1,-,TGTGCCAGCAGTTGGGGGCAGGTGGGAACTGAAGCTTTCTTT,CASSWGQVGTEAFF
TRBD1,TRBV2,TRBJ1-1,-,TGTGCCAGTACAGGGGTCGCCTACACTGAAGCTTTCTTT,CASTGVAYTEAFF
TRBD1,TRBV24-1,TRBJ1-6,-,TGTGCCACCAGTGCGGACAGGGGGAATTCACCCCTCCACTTT,CATSADRGNSPLHF
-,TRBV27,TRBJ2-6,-,TGTGCCAGCAGCCCAGGGTCTGGGGCCAACGTCCTGACTTTC,CASSPGSGANVLTF
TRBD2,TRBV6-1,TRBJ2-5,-,TGTGCCAGCAGTGATAGGGCTAGCGGGAGGGCGGGTTACCAAGAGACCCAGTACTTC,CASSDRASGRAGYQETQYF
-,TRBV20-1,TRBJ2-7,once,TGCAGTGCTAGAGATCCGACCTACGAGCAGTACTTC,CSARDPTYEQYF
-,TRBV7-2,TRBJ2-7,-,TGTGCCAGCAGCTTTCTCCGGGACCTCAGCTCCTACGAGCAGTACTTC,CASSFLRDLSSYEQYF
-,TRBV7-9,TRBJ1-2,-,TGTGCCAGCAGCGCGGACGGGGAGGGGTATGGCTACACCTTC,CASSADGEGYGYTF
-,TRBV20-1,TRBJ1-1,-,TGCAGTGCCGAGGGAGGGAACACTGAAGCTTTCTTT,CSAEGGNTEAFF
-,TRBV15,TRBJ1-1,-,TGTGCCACCAGCAGAGACGGGGCCAAGAACACTGAAGCTTTCTTT,CATSRDGAKNTEAFF
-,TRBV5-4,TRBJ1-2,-,TGTGCCAGCAGCAAACAAACCCAGGGAGACTATGGCTACACCTTC,CASSKQTQGDYGYTF
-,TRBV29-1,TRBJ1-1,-,TGCAGCGTTGAAGATCTGGGGGGAGCTTTCTTT,CSVEDLGGAFF
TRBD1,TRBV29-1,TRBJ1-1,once,TGCAGCGTGCTGCCCGGGACAGGGGTTGAAGCTTTCTTT,CSVLPGTGVEAFF
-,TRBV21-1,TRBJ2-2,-,TGTGCCAGCGATCTTAGAAGGGGGCGGAACACCGGGGAGCTGTTTTTT,CASDLRRGRNTGELFF